Reported below is one T cell receptor beta chain. The antigen is undetermined. One end of the junction varies from germline; a read error may be responsible. The table came from immunoSEQ multiplex PCR; TCRdb's copy has only in-frame clones and leaves some out. The sample consists of around 2,000,000 clones, approximately 95% of them appearing once. This sample was taken from a study of shared clonotypes between healthy human individuals. The CDR3 spans 15 residues. Per the germline V gene, CDR1 is ENHRY and CDR2 is SYGVKD. Study-level points and caveats: Across a handful of donors, naive CD4 shared 5% to 6.5%, naive CD8 over 3%, memory CD4 approximately 2.5%, memory CD8 around 0.42%. The study found lower generation probabilities in non-shared clonotypes than in those shared by all four donors. Memory subsets had estimated richness that was generally smaller than that of naive subsets.

Donors, healthy HIV-negative adults, lacked recent acute infections or vaccinations. The chain joins TRBV10-3 to TRBJ1-1; 9 positions agree with TRBD1. The TCR comes from a man between 18 and 35 years old in good health. Sequencing used naive CD4+ T cells sorted from blood. Subset denoted: CD45RA+ positively selected. CDR3 nucleotide sequence: TGTGCCATCAGTGAGCAGGGACAGGGCCCCGTTCGGGGTAAATTT. Translating it yields CAISEQGQGPVRGKF.